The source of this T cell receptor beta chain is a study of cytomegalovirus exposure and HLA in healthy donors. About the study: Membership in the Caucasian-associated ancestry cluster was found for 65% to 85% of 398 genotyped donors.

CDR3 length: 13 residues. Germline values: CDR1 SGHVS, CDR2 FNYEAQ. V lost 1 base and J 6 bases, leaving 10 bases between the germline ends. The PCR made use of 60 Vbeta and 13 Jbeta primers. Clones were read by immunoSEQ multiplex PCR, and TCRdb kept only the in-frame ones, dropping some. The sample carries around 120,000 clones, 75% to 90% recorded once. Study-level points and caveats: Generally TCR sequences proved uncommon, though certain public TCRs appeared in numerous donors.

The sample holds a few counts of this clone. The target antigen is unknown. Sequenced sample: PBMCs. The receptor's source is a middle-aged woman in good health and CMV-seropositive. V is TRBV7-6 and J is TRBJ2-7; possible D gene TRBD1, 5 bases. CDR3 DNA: TGTGCCAGCAGCTTAGGGCAGGGTGGCGAGCAGTACTTC. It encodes CASSLGQGGEQYF.